Described below is a single TCR beta chain sequence and its context. Trimming took 6 bases from V and 2 from J, leaving 14 bases between them. The CDR3 has 15 residues. Germline V gene lookup returns CDR1 MDHEN and CDR2 SYDVKM. Sequencing used immunoSEQ multiplex PCR; TCRdb keeps in-frame clones, though not all of them. The sample has approximately 43,000 clones, 65% to 80% seen once. This entry comes from a study of neoadjuvant anti-PD-1 for oral cavity cancer. Study overall: Around day 43, patients without progression received a fourth nivolumab dose before surgery.

Time point meaning: after neoadjuvant nivolumab, at surgical resection. These oral cavity squamous cell carcinomas were HPV-negative and locally advanced. Sequencing used PBMCs, obtained after nivolumab (anti-PD-1) treatment. This rearrangement joins TRBV28 to TRBJ1-5, with a tentative D call TRBD1 (5 bases). The sequence came from a person aged 35-79 years with oral cavity squamous cell carcinoma. CDR3 in amino acids: CASRLMTAGNQPQHF. The CDR3 DNA follows: TGTGCCAGCAGGCTCATGACAGCAGGCAATCAGCCCCAGCATTTT.